Listed here are 23 T cell receptor beta chains from one sample, sequenced in a study of T cell responses to AZD1222 COVID-19 vaccine. Method: immunoSEQ multiplex PCR; TCRdb's copy keeps in-frame clones and lacks some. Of 45,000 to 65,000 clones listed, 87% were seen once; the top ten hold roughly 2.7%. This material consisted of peripheral blood, taken 28 days after the second AZD1222 dose. These receptors all come from an adult who received the AZD1222 COVID-19 vaccine.

V is TRBV19 and J is TRBJ1-2; D gene unclear. Germline V lookup: CDR1 LNHDA, CDR2 SQIVND (reference sequence). The CDR3 spans 11 residues. Trimming left V 1 base short and J 5 bases short, with 2 bases between. The CDR3 spells CASSIGYGYTF. CDR3 sequence (DNA): TGTGCCAGTAGTATAGGGTATGGCTACACCTTC.

The chain carries TRBV2 and TRBJ2-3, with 10 bases fitting TRBD2. Looked up from germline, CDR1 is SNHLY and CDR2 is FYNNEI. J was trimmed by 0 bases and V by 7 bases; bases with no gene match: 1. The CDR3 is 14 amino acids. Here the CDR3 reads CASKLAGSTDTQYF. The CDR3, as DNA: TGTGCCAGCAAACTAGCGGGGAGCACAGATACGCAGTATTTT.

V usage is TRBV28 and J usage is TRBJ1-1, with D perhaps matching TRBD1 (5 bases). The CDR3 loop spans 13 amino acids. Trimming removed 7 bases from V and 4 bases from J, with 13 bases in between. The germline V gene has CDR1 MDHEN and CDR2 SYDVKM. The CDR3 DNA follows: TGTGCCAGCACCGCCATGGGGGGCACTGAAGCTTTCTTT. Its protein is CASTAMGGTEAFF.

This clone has a handful of counts. The chain has TRBV18 and TRBJ2-7, with D perhaps assigned TRBD1 or TRBD2 (5 bases each). Deletions cut 5 bases from V and 7 bases from J, with 21 bases between. Germline loops: CDR1 KGHSH, CDR2 LQKENI. The CDR3 runs to 15 residues. CDR3 bases: TGTGCCAGCTCATTCCGGGACGGAGAGGACGGTGAGCAGTACTTC. Residues: CASSFRDGEDGEQYF.

The chain combines TRBV19 with TRBJ2-3; 11 bases are shared with TRBD2. Germline CDR1 LNHDA, CDR2 SQIVND (reference sequence). V dropped 8 bases and J dropped 5; count of bases not matched to a gene: 3. This CDR3 contains 13 residues. The CDR3 spells CASPGTSGDTQYF. The CDR3 nucleotides are TGTGCCAGTCCCGGGACTAGCGGAGATACGCAGTATTTT.

The chain links TRBV25-1 to TRBJ1-5; no clear D gene. Germline V gene data show CDR1 as MGHDK and CDR2 as SYGVNS. Trimming removed 4 bases from V and 7 bases from J, with 8 bases in between. The CDR3 is 12 residues long. The CDR3 region is CASSALGQPQHF. In DNA, the CDR3 is TGTGCCAGCAGTGCACTGGGACAGCCCCAGCATTTT. The whole variable domain, remainder taken from reference TRBV25-1 and TRBJ1-5, is EADIYQTPRYLVIGTGKKITLECSQTMGHDKMYWYQQDPGMELHLIHYSYGVNSTEKGDLSSESTVSRIRTEHFPLTLESARPSHTSQYLCASSALGQPQHFGDGTRLSIL.

This sequence joins TRBV19 and TRBJ2-7; possibly TRBD1 for D (5 bases). The CDR3 consists of 15 residues. Germline V gives CDR1 LNHDA, CDR2 SQIVND (reference sequence). Between the trimmed V and J ends, which lost 4 bases and 2 bases, there was a span of 15 bases. The CDR3 nucleotides read TGTGCCAGTAGTAGGCAGGTAGGGGATCCCTACGAGCAGTACTTC. Encoded protein: CASSRQVGDPYEQYF.

This clone appeared a single time. The rearrangement links TRBV24-1 to TRBJ2-3; 8 nucleotides agree with TRBD2. In germline, CDR1 is KGHDR, CDR2 SFDVKD. J gave up 3 bases and V 4 bases, and 5 bases lay outside the gene matches. The CDR3 spans 15 residues. The CDR3: CATSEPGGSTDTQYF. CDR3 DNA: TGTGCCACCAGTGAGCCGGGAGGGTCGACAGATACGCAGTATTTT.

J is TRBJ1-6 and V is TRBV6-4; D is uncertain. With 4 bases removed from V and 4 bases from J, the gap between germline ends came to 5 bases. Germline V gene sequence: CDR1 MRHNA, CDR2 SNTAGT. This CDR3 contains 13 residues. Here the CDR3 reads CASSAEYNSPLHF. The CDR3 nucleotides read TGTGCCAGCAGTGCCGAATATAATTCACCCCTCCACTTT.

The chain carries TRBV7-9 and TRBJ2-5; weak D call: TRBD1 (5 bases). Germline V CDR1 and CDR2: SEHNR, FQNEAQ (reference sequence). The ends were cut back, 5 bases at V and 7 bases at J, with 14 bases in the middle. The CDR3 contains 13 residues. CDR3 loop: CASSPTGPGTQYF. For the CDR3, the DNA is TGTGCCAGCAGCCCCACAGGCCCGGGGACCCAGTACTTC.

V and J are TRBV7-9 and TRBJ1-2; D not resolved. V was pared by 4 bases and J by 4 bases, with 10 bases between. This CDR3 contains 13 residues. Germline V gene sequence: CDR1 SEHNR, CDR2 FQNEAQ (reference sequence). This CDR3 is CASSSWETYGYTF. CDR3 in DNA: TGTGCCAGCAGCTCCTGGGAGACCTATGGCTACACCTTC.

The chain has TRBV4-2 and TRBJ2-1; perhaps TRBD1 as D (6 bases). Trimming pared 0 bases from V and 0 bases from J, leaving 6 bases between. The CDR3 contains 15 residues. Germline CDR1 reads LGHNA; CDR2 reads YNFKEQ. The CDR3 region is CASSQDRGSYNEQFF. The CDR3 DNA reads TGTGCCAGCAGCCAAGACAGGGGCTCCTACAATGAGCAGTTCTTC.

DNA of the CDR3: TGTGCCAGCAGTAAGAGCACAGGTGAAAAACTGTTTTTT. Protein: CASSKSTGEKLFF. V gene TRBV7-2 combines with J gene TRBJ1-4; D may be TRBD1 (5 bases). CDR3 length equals 13 residues. Per germline, CDR1 SGHTA and CDR2 FQGNSA. Trimming stripped 6 bases from V and 7 bases from J, with 12 bases between.

The CDR3 protein is CASSHNTQPQHF. The CDR3 DNA sequence: TGTGCCAGCAGCCATAATACGCAGCCCCAGCATTTT. The chain couples TRBV5-8 to TRBJ1-5; D remains ambiguous. The length of the CDR3 is 12 residues. The germline V gene has CDR1 SGHTS and CDR2 YDEGEE. V was trimmed by 4 bases and J by 7 bases, leaving 9 bases between them.

The rearrangement links TRBV5-4 to TRBJ2-1; D gene unclear. CDR3 length: 15 amino acids. V shed 4 bases and J shed 0 bases, with 11 bases lying between them. Germline CDR1 SGHNT, CDR2 YYREEE (reference sequence). The CDR3 DNA follows: TGTGCCAGCAGCCTAGGGCTAAGCTCCTACAATGAGCAGTTCTTC. Its protein product is CASSLGLSSYNEQFF.

This chain links TRBV2 with TRBJ1-5; D uncertain. V dropped 5 bases and J dropped 4 bases, with 9 bases sitting between them. Germline-derived CDR1 and CDR2 are SNHLY and FYNNEI. The length of the CDR3 is 13 residues. CDR3 region: CASSPQLNQPQHF. For the CDR3, the DNA is TGTGCCAGCAGTCCGCAGCTAAATCAGCCCCAGCATTTT.

Here the CDR3 reads CASSLTAYGYTF. CDR3 DNA: TGTGCCAGCAGTTTAACGGCCTATGGCTACACCTTC. The rearrangement uses TRBV28 and TRBJ1-2; D uncertain. This CDR3 contains 12 residues. In germline, CDR1 is MDHEN, CDR2 SYDVKM. V lost 2 bases, J lost 4 bases, and 5 bases lay in between.

The chain uses TRBV24-1 and TRBJ2-7; a possible D gene is TRBD1 (5 bases). The germline CDR1 and CDR2 sequences are KGHDR and SFDVKD. CDR3 size: 12 residues. Trimming removed 12 bases at V and 2 bases at J, with 13 bases between. In DNA form, the CDR3 reads TGTGCCGCCCAACAGGTACCCTACGAGCAGTACTTC. Encoded protein: CAAQQVPYEQYF.

This chain joins TRBV18 and TRBJ2-2, with 10 nucleotides matching TRBD1. Unmatched junction bases numbered 7, after V lost 5 bases and J lost 4 bases. Per germline, CDR1 KGHSH and CDR2 LQKENI. The CDR3 has 16 residues. The CDR3 sequence: CASSKGQGMSTGELFF. As DNA, the CDR3 is TGTGCCAGCTCAAAGGGACAGGGGATGAGCACCGGGGAGCTGTTTTTT.

V usage is TRBV7-3 and J usage is TRBJ2-1; 14 nucleotides match TRBD2. V dropped 5 bases and J dropped 6; count of bases not matched to a gene: 12. Germline V lookup: CDR1 SGHTA, CDR2 FQGTGA. The CDR3 totals 18 residues. As DNA, the CDR3 is TGTGCCAGCAGCCCCTACCCGGGACTAGCGGGAGTGGGCAATGAGCAGTTCTTC. Its translation: CASSPYPGLAGVGNEQFF. Drawing the rest from reference TRBV7-3 and TRBJ2-1, the complete variable domain is GAGVSQTPSNKVTEKGKYVELRCDPISGHTALYWYRQSLGQGPEFLIYFQGTGAADDSGLPNDRFFAVRPEGSVSTLKIQRTERGDSAVYLCASSPYPGLAGVGNEQFFGPGTRLTVL.

The rearrangement links TRBV14 to TRBJ1-2; no definite D call. V was trimmed by 2 bases and J by 8 bases, leaving 12 bases between them. This CDR3 has 13 amino acids. The germline V gene has CDR1 SGHDN and CDR2 FVKESK. The CDR3 region is CASSQLQTGGYTF. The CDR3, as DNA: TGTGCCAGCAGCCAACTCCAAACGGGAGGCTACACCTTC.

The gene calls are TRBV3-1 (or the pseudogene TRBV3-2) and TRBJ1-2; 9 bases line up with TRBD1. After removal of 7 bases from V and 8 bases from J, the junction contained 8 bases not matched to a gene. Germline CDR1 is LGHDT and CDR2 is YNNKEL (reference sequence). The CDR3 totals 13 residues. The CDR3: CASKRGTGTGYTF. As DNA, the CDR3 is TGTGCCAGCAAGAGGGGGACAGGGACCGGCTACACCTTC.

The chain combines TRBV5-4 with TRBJ2-7; D ambiguous. This CDR3 is 13 amino acids long. V was cut by 3 bases and J by 0 bases, with 7 bases left in between. Germline-derived CDR1 and CDR2 are SGHNT and YYREEE (reference sequence). The chain's CDR3 is CASSSRSSYEQYF. CDR3 nucleotides: TGTGCCAGCAGCTCCCGGAGCTCCTACGAGCAGTACTTC.